This T cell receptor (beta chain) was profiled in a study of blood T cell repertoires in COVID-19. The sample holds a few counts of this clone. The CDR3 length is 14 residues. Germline CDR1 and CDR2: SEHNR and FQNEAQ (reference sequence). The V and J ends lost 1 base and 5 bases respectively, with 6 bases between them. Produced via immunoSEQ multiplex PCR; TCRdb's table is partial and in-frame only. This table holds about 51,000 clones, 70% to 90% found once. The TCR sequence derives from an elderly man with active COVID-19. V gene TRBV7-9 combines with J gene TRBJ1-6; no definite D call. The material sequenced was peripheral blood. The CDR3 DNA sequence: TGTGCCAGCAGCTTAGAACAGAATAATTCACCCCTCCACTTT. Its translation: CASSLEQNNSPLHF. Complete variable domain (other parts from reference TRBV7-9 and TRBJ1-6): DTGVSQNPRHKITKRGQNVTFRCDPISEHNRLYWYRQTLGQGPEFLTYFQNEAQLEKSRLLSDRFSAERPKGSFSTLEIQRTEQGDSAMYLCASSLEQNNSPLHFGNGTRLTVT.